The present T cell receptor (beta chain) was sequenced within a study of T-cell reconstitution after alpha-beta-depleted transplantation in children. Preparation of the TCRbeta library was carried out with unique molecular identifiers. TCRdb fed the PCR reads into MiXCR, producing one record per CDR3 protein. The table shows hundreds of thousands of distinct CDR3 sequences, with about 17% occurring only once. Germline V gene lookup returns CDR1 SNHLY and CDR2 FYNNEI. This CDR3 is 13 amino acids long. The trim removed 6 bases at V and 4 bases at J, leaving 4 bases unmatched. Material: PBMCs, mostly from graft donor cells, obtained 360 days after TCRalphabeta/CD19-depleted stem cell transplant. V usage is TRBV2 and J usage is TRBJ1-2, with 8 positions matching TRBD1. This clonotype was sampled from a boy under two years old who had a stem cell transplant for Wiskott-Aldrich syndrome, so the T cells may come from the graft donor. The CDR3 region has the DNA TGTGCCAGCAGCTGGACAGGGAGCTATGGCTACACCTTC. Its protein is CASSWTGSYGYTF.